What follows are 29 T cell receptor beta chains derived from one specimen sequenced in a study of control samples from healthy donors and cancer patients. Data came from immunoSEQ multiplex PCR; TCRdb stores just in-frame clones and leaves some out. The sample lists over 150,000 clones; over 95% were seen once. The sequencing sample was made of blood. Source of these receptors: a woman younger than 45 in good health.

The chain couples TRBV7-9 to TRBJ1-2, with 8 nucleotides matching TRBD1. CDR3 size: 16 residues. Germline assignment: CDR1 SEHNR and CDR2 FQNEAQ (reference sequence). The V segment lost 4 bases and the J segment 2 bases; nucleotides outside the gene matches: 9. The CDR3 loop is CASSSQYRGWNYGYTF. CDR3 DNA sequence: TGTGCCAGCAGCTCGCAATACAGGGGGTGGAACTATGGCTACACCTTC.

V is TRBV24-1 and J is TRBJ2-5, with D tentatively TRBD1 (6 bases). Germline CDR1 KGHDR, CDR2 SFDVKD. The V end was cut by 4 bases, the J end by 1 base, with 9 bases between. There are 14 residues in the CDR3. CDR3 residues: CATSDPTGQETQYF. CDR3 bases: TGTGCCACCAGTGACCCGACAGGCCAAGAGACCCAGTACTTC.

V gene TRBV19 combines with J gene TRBJ1-6, with 8 bases that match TRBD1. The J segment lost 7 bases and the V segment lost 4 bases, leaving 6 bases of the junction unmatched. Germline V gene lookup returns CDR1 LNHDA and CDR2 SQIVND (reference sequence). There are 15 residues in the CDR3. DNA for the CDR3: TGTGCCAGTAGTACTGGGACAGGTGGGAATTCACCCCTCCACTTT. Residues: CASSTGTGGNSPLHF.

This rearrangement joins TRBV12-5 to TRBJ1-1, with D unresolved. V shed 1 base and J shed 0 bases, with 21 bases lying between them. The length of the CDR3 is 19 residues. CDR1 is LGHNT and CDR2 is FRNRAP in the germline V gene. The CDR3 DNA reads TGTGCTAGTGGTTTGGGGGAGAAAACCAGAGGAGGGATGAACACTGAAGCTTTCTTT. Residues: CASGLGEKTRGGMNTEAFF. The full variable domain, with the rest looked up from reference TRBV12-5 and TRBJ1-1, is DARVTQTPRHKVTEMGQEVTMRCQPILGHNTVFWYRQTMMQGLELLAYFRNRAPLDDSGMPKDRFSAEMPDATLATLKIQPSEPRDSAVYFCASGLGEKTRGGMNTEAFFGQGTRLTVV.

A single count supports this clone. The V gene is TRBV19, the J gene TRBJ2-1, with 12 bases aligning to TRBD1. Looked up from germline, CDR1 is LNHDA and CDR2 is SQIVND (reference sequence). After removal of 5 bases from V and 8 bases from J, the junction contained 4 bases not matched to a gene. The CDR3 totals 14 residues. CDR3 sequence (DNA): TGTGCCAGTAGTCTGGGACAGGGGGCCTATGAGCAGTTCTTC. It codes for CASSLGQGAYEQFF.

The chain recombines TRBV7-9 with TRBJ2-1; no reliable D call. Germline assignment: CDR1 SEHNR and CDR2 FQNEAQ (reference sequence). V shed 2 bases and J shed 5 bases, with 7 bases lying between them. The CDR3 runs 13 residues. CDR3 loop: CASSLYRDNEQFF. The CDR3 DNA reads TGTGCCAGCAGCTTATATAGGGACAATGAGCAGTTCTTC.

The chain carries TRBV29-1 and TRBJ1-2, with TRBD1 as a possible D gene (6 bases). V was trimmed by 3 bases and J by 4 bases, leaving 12 bases between them. The CDR3 totals 13 residues. Germline values: CDR1 SQVTM, CDR2 ANQGSEA. CDR3 DNA sequence: TGCAGCGTTGACTGGGGGGCGGGCTATGGCTACACCTTC. It codes for CSVDWGAGYGYTF.

The V call is TRBV18, the J call TRBJ2-7, with D unresolved. Trimming removed 1 base at V and 0 bases at J, with 7 bases between. The germline gives CDR1 KGHSH, CDR2 LQKENI. The CDR3 length is 14 residues. The CDR3 DNA reads TGTGCCAGCTCACCACTGCCGGACTCCTACGAGCAGTACTTC. Amino acids: CASSPLPDSYEQYF.

The V gene is TRBV7-2, the J gene TRBJ1-4; no clear D. The germline V gene encodes CDR1 SGHTA and CDR2 FQGNSA. The CDR3 totals 15 residues. Deletions cut 1 base from V and 6 bases from J, with 12 bases between. DNA for the CDR3: TGTGCCAGCAGCTTAGAGGCAGAGAGTTATGAAAAACTGTTTTTT. Translation gives CASSLEAESYEKLFF.

This clone has only one observation. The chain employs TRBV19 and TRBJ2-1, with 7 bases identical to TRBD2. This CDR3 comprises 9 residues. Germline lookup yields CDR1 LNHDA and CDR2 SQIVND (reference sequence). J was trimmed by 12 bases and V by 8 bases; bases with no gene match: 1. The CDR3 is CASGRGQFF. Here the CDR3 DNA reads TGTGCCAGTGGGAGGGGGCAGTTCTTC.

The rearrangement joins TRBV7-9 to TRBJ2-7; TRBD2 matches 9 bases. CDR3 size: 13 residues. The germline V gene has CDR1 SEHNR and CDR2 FQNEAQ (reference sequence). J was trimmed by 7 bases and V by 5 bases; bases with no gene match: 6. CDR3 sequence reads: CASSLSGRWEQYF. The CDR3, as DNA: TGTGCCAGCAGCCTGAGCGGGAGGTGGGAGCAGTACTTC.

CDR3 region: CASSEPKPNQETQYF. DNA for the CDR3: TGCGCCAGCAGTGAGCCAAAGCCTAACCAAGAGACCCAGTACTTC. The gene calls are TRBV10-2 and TRBJ2-5; no clear D. The V and J ends lost 2 bases and 0 bases respectively, with 10 bases between them. Germline CDR1 WSHSY, CDR2 SAAADI. The CDR3 has 15 amino acids.

Worth noting for this clone: The sample has other DNA sequences that encode this CDR3 too. This chain links TRBV28 with TRBJ1-2; no definite D call. Trimming removed 2 bases from V and 4 bases from J, with 5 bases in between. Germline lookup yields CDR1 MDHEN and CDR2 SYDVKM. CDR3 length: 12 residues. CDR3 in amino acids: CASSLRGYGYTF. DNA for the CDR3: TGTGCCAGCAGTTTACGGGGCTATGGCTACACCTTC.

This sequence joins TRBV5-1 and TRBJ2-2; maybe TRBD2 (5 bases). Germline values: CDR1 SGHRS, CDR2 YFSETQ. This CDR3 has 15 amino acids. V was shortened by 0 bases and J by 3 bases, with 9 bases between the two germline ends. The CDR3 protein is CASSLVMGDTGELFF. CDR3 sequence (DNA): TGCGCCAGCAGCTTGGTCATGGGAGACACCGGGGAGCTGTTTTTT.

The J gene is TRBJ1-6, the V gene TRBV14; D unclear. The CDR3 is 12 amino acids. The V end was cut by 2 bases, the J end by 8 bases, with 4 bases between. The germline V gene has CDR1 SGHDN and CDR2 FVKESK. The CDR3 DNA follows: TGTGCCAGCAGCCAAACCCATTCACCCCTCCACTTT. Protein sequence: CASSQTHSPLHF.

The chain recombines TRBV3-1 (or the pseudogene TRBV3-2) with TRBJ1-2; no clear D gene. Trimming pared 1 base from V and 8 bases from J, leaving 5 bases between. Germline V CDR1 and CDR2: LGHDT, YNNKEL (reference sequence). This CDR3 spans 11 amino acids. The CDR3 DNA is TGTGCCAGCAGCCAAGTAGGGGGCTACACCTTC. It translates to CASSQVGGYTF.

The chain uses TRBV5-5 and TRBJ2-2; D is possibly TRBD1 (5 bases). The germline V gene encodes CDR1 SGHKS and CDR2 YYEKEE (reference sequence). The CDR3 length is 15 residues. Trimming took off 3 bases at V and 0 bases at J, with 9 bases between the two ends. The CDR3 bases are TGTGCCAGCAGCTCGGACACTACGAACACCGGGGAGCTGTTTTTT. Its protein is CASSSDTTNTGELFF. Variable domain in full (rest from reference TRBV5-5 and TRBJ2-2): DAGVTQSPTHLIKTRGQQVTLRCSPISGHKSVSWYQQVLGQGPQFIFQYYEKEERGRGNFPDRFSARQFPNYSSELNVNALLLGDSALYLCASSSDTTNTGELFFGEGSRLTVL.

V usage is TRBV4-2 and J usage is TRBJ2-5; weak D call: TRBD2 (6 bases). The germline V and J ends were trimmed by 4 bases and 5 bases, with 17 bases remaining between them. Germline V lookup: CDR1 LGHNA, CDR2 YNFKEQ. CDR3 length: 15 residues. CDR3: CASSRGTGDSETQYF. The CDR3 region has the DNA TGTGCCAGCAGCCGGGGGACGGGAGATAGTGAGACCCAGTACTTC.

The chain has TRBV11-2 and TRBJ2-7; no clear D gene. The CDR3 runs to 14 residues. V lost 2 bases and J lost 5, with 13 bases in between. Germline V gives CDR1 SGHAT, CDR2 FQNNGV. CDR3 residues: CASSLFRQAHEQYF. In DNA, the CDR3 is TGTGCCAGCAGCTTATTTAGGCAGGCGCACGAGCAGTACTTC.

This sequence joins TRBV10-3 and TRBJ2-7, with D tentatively TRBD1 or TRBD2 (5 bases each). This CDR3 has 14 residues. The germline gives CDR1 ENHRY, CDR2 SYGVKD. V gave up 6 bases and J gave up 2 bases, with 14 bases separating them. CDR3 in DNA: TGTGCCATCAGGACGGGACGACTACCCTACGAGCAGTACTTC. This gives the protein CAIRTGRLPYEQYF.

The chain combines TRBV19 with TRBJ2-7; no definite D call. The CDR3 sequence is 13 residues long. Germline CDR1 reads LNHDA; CDR2 reads SQIVND (reference sequence). Deletions cut 8 bases from V and 0 bases from J, with 11 bases between. CDR3 residues: CASSIEVSYEQYF. DNA for the CDR3: TGTGCCAGTTCAATCGAAGTCTCCTACGAGCAGTACTTC.

V usage is TRBV6-1 and J usage is TRBJ2-1; TRBD2 is a possible D gene (6 bases). V shed 3 bases and J shed 12 bases, with 15 bases lying between them. The germline CDR1 and CDR2 sequences are MNHNS and SASEGT. The CDR3 extends over 13 amino acids. In DNA form, the CDR3 reads TGTGCCAGCAGTGATGGCGCCGGGACTTTGCAGTTCTTC. Protein sequence: CASSDGAGTLQFF.

This chain joins TRBV5-1 and TRBJ1-2, with 10 bases that match TRBD1. The V segment lost 4 bases and the J segment 2 bases; nucleotides outside the gene matches: 20. The CDR3 length is 20 residues. CDR1 and CDR2 (germline): SGHRS, YFSETQ. The CDR3 region has the DNA TGCGCCAGCAGCCGGACAGGGGGGCGACAGTCAACCAGGGGGAACTATGGCTACACCTTC. It encodes CASSRTGGRQSTRGNYGYTF.

This clone was seen once. The V call is TRBV4-1, the J call TRBJ1-5; TRBD1 agrees at 9 bases. Trimming cost V 3 bases and J 6 bases; bases outside gene matches: 9. The CDR3 length is 16 residues. CDR1 MGHRA and CDR2 YSYEKL come from the germline V gene. CDR3 amino acids: CASSQILGQGFQPQHF. CDR3 coding DNA: TGCGCCAGCAGCCAGATCCTCGGACAGGGGTTTCAGCCCCAGCATTTT.

The chain is built from TRBV5-6 and TRBJ2-1, with 15 nucleotides matching TRBD2. The CDR3 runs 16 residues. Trimming removed 3 bases from V and 7 bases from J; junction bases left unmatched: 5. Germline V gene sequence: CDR1 SGHDT, CDR2 YYEEEE. CDR3 sequence (DNA): TGTGCCAGCAGCTCGGGACTAGCGGGGGGACAGAATGAGCAGTTCTTC. It codes for CASSSGLAGGQNEQFF.

CDR3 sequence (DNA): TGCGCCAGCAGCCCGACAGGGGGGGGGAACTACGAGCAGTACTTC. Translation: CASSPTGGGNYEQYF. V is TRBV5-1 and J is TRBJ2-7; 9 nucleotides agree with TRBD1. V shed 4 bases, J shed 3 bases, and the junction held 8 bases outside the gene matches. CDR3 length equals 15 residues. Germline assignment: CDR1 SGHRS and CDR2 YFSETQ. Variable domain in full (rest from reference TRBV5-1 and TRBJ2-7): KAGVTQTPRYLIKTRGQQVTLSCSPISGHRSVSWYQQTPGQGLQFLFEYFSETQRNKGNFPGRFSGRQFSNSRSEMNVSTLELGDSALYLCASSPTGGGNYEQYFGPGTRLTVT.

The rearrangement uses TRBV7-9 and TRBJ1-1, with D maybe TRBD1 (6 bases). Looked up from germline, CDR1 is SEHNR and CDR2 is FQNEAQ (reference sequence). V was pared by 5 bases and J by 1 base, with 11 bases between. The CDR3 sequence is 14 residues long. CDR3 protein: CASSPQTGNTEAFF. The CDR3, as DNA: TGTGCCAGCAGCCCCCAGACAGGGAACACTGAAGCTTTCTTT.

The chain links TRBV6-2 or TRBV6-3 to TRBJ2-1, with 13 bases that match TRBD2. J lost 11 bases, V lost 5 bases, and 9 bases had no gene match. Germline V gives CDR1 MNHEY, CDR2 SVGEGT. The CDR3 covers 15 residues. The CDR3 nucleotides are TGTGCCAGCAGTCGACTAGCGGGAGGCCCTTGGAAGCAGTTCTTC. This codes for CASSRLAGGPWKQFF.

The chain carries TRBV24-1 and TRBJ1-1; TRBD1 might be the D (5 bases). The germline V gene encodes CDR1 KGHDR and CDR2 SFDVKD. V was cut by 3 bases and J by 4 bases, with 14 bases left in between. This CDR3 has 15 amino acids. The CDR3 DNA reads TGTGCCACCAGTGATCCCAAGTCCGGGACCACTGAAGCTTTCTTT. It specifies CATSDPKSGTTEAFF.